This section outlines one T cell receptor (beta chain) sequence together with its context. Original analysis: Reference gene primer amplification yielded estimated nucleated cell counts. Clones were sequenced by immunoSEQ multiplex PCR, and TCRdb holds only the in-frame ones, with some missing. The V and J calls and clone size are taken from that table; D and trimming were inferred from the DNA. The sample lists a few hundred thousand clones, more than 65% occurring once. Germline CDR1 is MDHEN and CDR2 is SYDVKM. This CDR3 comprises 14 residues. V lost 4 bases to trimming and J lost 3 bases, with 13 bases between them. The sample is drawn from a study of blood T cell repertoires in COVID-19. Study-level information: Samples came from the United States, Italy and Spain, spanning acute and convalescent COVID-19. Sample material is recorded as cDNA or gDNA derived from T cells, B-cell-depleted T cells, or PBMCs.

The chain has TRBV28 and TRBJ2-7; D is unresolved. The sequence was obtained from a woman younger than 35 with acute or convalescent COVID-19. The sequenced material came from peripheral blood. The CDR3 region is CASSSPSFNYEQYF. Here the CDR3 DNA reads TGTGCCAGCAGTTCCCCTAGTTTTAACTACGAGCAGTACTTC.